This TCR beta chain was identified in a study of OX40 agonist ivuxolimab in advanced cancers. Between the trimmed V and J ends, which lost 0 bases and 1 base, there was a span of 13 bases. This CDR3 is built from 17 residues. Per the germline V gene, CDR1 is SQVTM and CDR2 is ANQGSEA. Here immunoSEQ multiplex PCR was the method, and the copy in TCRdb shows in-frame clones only, minus some. The sample consists of over 50,000 clones, approximately 86% of them appearing once. The chain combines TRBV29-1 with TRBJ2-6, with D possibly TRBD2 on 5 matching bases. Sequencing was performed on CD4+ or CD8+ T cells sorted from blood, taken in a trial of the OX40 agonist ivuxolimab. The clonotype originates from an adult with an advanced solid tumor such as melanoma, head and neck, liver or kidney cancer. CDR3 region: CSVEDRTDSSGANVLTF. The CDR3 DNA follows: TGCAGCGTTGAAGATCGGACGGACTCGTCTGGGGCCAACGTCCTGACTTTC.